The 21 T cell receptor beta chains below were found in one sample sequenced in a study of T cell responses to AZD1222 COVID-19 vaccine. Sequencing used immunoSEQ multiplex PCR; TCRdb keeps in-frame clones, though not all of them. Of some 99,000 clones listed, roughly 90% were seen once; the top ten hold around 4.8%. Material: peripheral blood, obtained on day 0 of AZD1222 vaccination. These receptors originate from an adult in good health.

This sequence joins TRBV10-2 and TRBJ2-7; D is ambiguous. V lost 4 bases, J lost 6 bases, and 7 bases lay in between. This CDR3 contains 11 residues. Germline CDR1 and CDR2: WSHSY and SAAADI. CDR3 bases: TGCGCCAGCAGTGTTAGCAGCGAGCAGTACTTC. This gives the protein CASSVSSEQYF.

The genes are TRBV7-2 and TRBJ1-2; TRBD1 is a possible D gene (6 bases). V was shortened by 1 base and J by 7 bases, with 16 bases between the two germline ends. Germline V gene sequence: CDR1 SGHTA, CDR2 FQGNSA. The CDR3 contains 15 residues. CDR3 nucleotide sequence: TGTGCCAGCAGCTTAGTGGCGACAGGAGCGAGTGGCTACACCTTC. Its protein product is CASSLVATGASGYTF.

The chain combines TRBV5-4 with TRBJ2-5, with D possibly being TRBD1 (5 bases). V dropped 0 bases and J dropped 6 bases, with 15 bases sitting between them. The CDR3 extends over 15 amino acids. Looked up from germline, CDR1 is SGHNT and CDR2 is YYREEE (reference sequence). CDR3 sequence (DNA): TGTGCCAGCAGCTTGGACCAGGGTGGTGAGAAGACCCAGTACTTC. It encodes CASSLDQGGEKTQYF.

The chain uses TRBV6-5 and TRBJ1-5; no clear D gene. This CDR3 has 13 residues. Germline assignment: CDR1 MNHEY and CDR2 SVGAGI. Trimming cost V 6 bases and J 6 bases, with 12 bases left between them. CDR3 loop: CASSALFRQPQHF. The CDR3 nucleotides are TGTGCCAGCAGCGCTCTTTTCCGTCAGCCCCAGCATTTT.

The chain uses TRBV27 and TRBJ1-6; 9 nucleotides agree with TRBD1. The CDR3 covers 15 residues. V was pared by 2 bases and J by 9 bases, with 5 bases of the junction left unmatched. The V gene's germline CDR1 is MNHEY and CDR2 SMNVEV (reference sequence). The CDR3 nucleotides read TGTGCCAGCAGTTTAGGGACAGGGAGCGGTTCACCCCTCCACTTT. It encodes CASSLGTGSGSPLHF.

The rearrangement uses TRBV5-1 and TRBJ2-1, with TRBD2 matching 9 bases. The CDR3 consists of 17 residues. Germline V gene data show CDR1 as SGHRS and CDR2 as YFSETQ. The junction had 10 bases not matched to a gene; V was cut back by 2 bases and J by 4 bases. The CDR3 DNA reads TGCGCCAGCAGCTTCGGGGGACTGACTAGCGGATACAATGAGCAGTTCTTC. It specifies CASSFGGLTSGYNEQFF.

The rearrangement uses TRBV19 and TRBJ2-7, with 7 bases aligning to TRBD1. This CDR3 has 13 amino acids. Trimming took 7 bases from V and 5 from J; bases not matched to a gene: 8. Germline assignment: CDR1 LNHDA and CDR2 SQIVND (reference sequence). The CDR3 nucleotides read TGTGCCAGTAAGGGAACAGGGGTCCACGAGCAGTACTTC. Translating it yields CASKGTGVHEQYF.

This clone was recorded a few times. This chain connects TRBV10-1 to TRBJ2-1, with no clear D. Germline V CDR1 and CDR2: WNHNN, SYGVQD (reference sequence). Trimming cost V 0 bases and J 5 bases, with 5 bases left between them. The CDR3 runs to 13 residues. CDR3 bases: TGCGCCAGCAGTGAGTCGTACGACAATGAGCAGTTCTTC. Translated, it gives CASSESYDNEQFF.

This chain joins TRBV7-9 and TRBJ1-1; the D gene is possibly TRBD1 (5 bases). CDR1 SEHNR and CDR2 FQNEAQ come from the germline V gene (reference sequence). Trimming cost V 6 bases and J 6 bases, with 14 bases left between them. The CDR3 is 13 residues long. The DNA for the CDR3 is TGTGCCAGCAGTCTGTCGGGGGTCGCTGAAGCTTTCTTT. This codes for CASSLSGVAEAFF.

CDR3 nucleotide sequence: TGTGCCAGCAGCCCACAGGGTGACTCTGGAAACACCATATATTTT. Its translation: CASSPQGDSGNTIYF. The chain links TRBV7-2 to TRBJ1-3, with D possibly being TRBD1 (6 bases). Trimming removed 5 bases from V and 0 bases from J, with 11 bases in between. Germline V lookup: CDR1 SGHTA, CDR2 FQGNSA. This CDR3 is built from 15 residues.

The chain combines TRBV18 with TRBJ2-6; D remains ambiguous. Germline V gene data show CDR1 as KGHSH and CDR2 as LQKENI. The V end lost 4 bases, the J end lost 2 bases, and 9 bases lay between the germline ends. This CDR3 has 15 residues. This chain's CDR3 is CASSLGVTGANVLTF. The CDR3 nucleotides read TGTGCCAGCTCACTTGGCGTTACTGGGGCCAACGTCCTGACTTTC.

CDR3 residues: CASSPLQGVGGNTIYF. CDR3 DNA: TGTGCCAGCAGTCCTCTACAGGGAGTTGGTGGAAACACCATATATTTT. The chain has TRBV2 and TRBJ1-3, with D perhaps TRBD1 (6 bases). The V end was cut by 5 bases, the J end by 3 bases, with 17 bases between. In germline, CDR1 is SNHLY, CDR2 FYNNEI. This CDR3 is 16 amino acids long. The complete variable domain, with remaining parts taken from reference TRBV2 and TRBJ1-3, reads EPEVTQTPSHQVTQMGQEVILRCVPISNHLYFYWYRQILGQKVEFLVSFYNNEISEKSEIFDDQFSVERPDGSNFTLKIRSTKLEDSAMYFCASSPLQGVGGNTIYFGEGSWLTVV.

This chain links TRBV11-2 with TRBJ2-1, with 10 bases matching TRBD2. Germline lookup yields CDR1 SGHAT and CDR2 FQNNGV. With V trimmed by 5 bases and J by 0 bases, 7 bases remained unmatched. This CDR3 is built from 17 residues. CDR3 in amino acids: CASSDTGTSASYNEQFF. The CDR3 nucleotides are TGTGCCAGCAGCGATACTGGGACTAGCGCCTCCTACAATGAGCAGTTCTTC.

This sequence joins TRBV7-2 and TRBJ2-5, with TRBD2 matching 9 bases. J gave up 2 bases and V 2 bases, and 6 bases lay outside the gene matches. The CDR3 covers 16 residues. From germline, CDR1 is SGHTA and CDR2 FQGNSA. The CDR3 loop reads CASSLLATSGQETQYF. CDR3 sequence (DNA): TGTGCCAGCAGCTTACTTGCCACTAGCGGGCAAGAGACCCAGTACTTC.

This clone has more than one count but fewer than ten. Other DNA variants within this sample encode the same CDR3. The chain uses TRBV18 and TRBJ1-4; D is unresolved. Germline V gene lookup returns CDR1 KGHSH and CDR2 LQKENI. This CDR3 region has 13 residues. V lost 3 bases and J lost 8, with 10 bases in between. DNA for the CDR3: TGTGCCAGCTCACCTAGACGTGGAGAAAAACTGTTTTTT. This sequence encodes CASSPRRGEKLFF.

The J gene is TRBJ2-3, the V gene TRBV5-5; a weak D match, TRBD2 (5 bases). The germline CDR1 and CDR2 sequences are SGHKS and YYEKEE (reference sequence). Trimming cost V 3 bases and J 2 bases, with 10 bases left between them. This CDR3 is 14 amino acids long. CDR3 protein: CASSSDSVTDTQYF. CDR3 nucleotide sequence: TGTGCCAGCAGCTCGGACTCTGTCACAGATACGCAGTATTTT.

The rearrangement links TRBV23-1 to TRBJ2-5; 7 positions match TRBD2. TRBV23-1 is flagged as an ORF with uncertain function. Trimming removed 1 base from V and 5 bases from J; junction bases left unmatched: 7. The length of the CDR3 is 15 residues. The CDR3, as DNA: TGCGCCAGCAGTCAATTCGGGGGGATCAAGGAGACCCAGTACTTC. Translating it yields CASSQFGGIKETQYF.

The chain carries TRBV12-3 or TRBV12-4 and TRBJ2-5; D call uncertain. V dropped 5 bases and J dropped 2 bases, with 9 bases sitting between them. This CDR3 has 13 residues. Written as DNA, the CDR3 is TGTGCCAGCAGTCCCGTAGGGCAAGAGACCCAGTACTTC. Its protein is CASSPVGQETQYF.

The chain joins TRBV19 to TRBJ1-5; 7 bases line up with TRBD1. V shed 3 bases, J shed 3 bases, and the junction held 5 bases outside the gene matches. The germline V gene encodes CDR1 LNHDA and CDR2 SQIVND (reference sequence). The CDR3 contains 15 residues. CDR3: CASSIRQGANQPQHF. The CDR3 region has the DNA TGTGCCAGTAGTATCCGACAGGGAGCCAATCAGCCCCAGCATTTT.

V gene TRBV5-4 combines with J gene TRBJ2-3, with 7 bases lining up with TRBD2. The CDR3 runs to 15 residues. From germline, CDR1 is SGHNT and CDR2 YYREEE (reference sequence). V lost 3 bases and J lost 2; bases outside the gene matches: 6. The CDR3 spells CASSSSRGYTDTQYF. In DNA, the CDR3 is TGTGCCAGCAGCTCCTCGCGGGGGTACACAGATACGCAGTATTTT.

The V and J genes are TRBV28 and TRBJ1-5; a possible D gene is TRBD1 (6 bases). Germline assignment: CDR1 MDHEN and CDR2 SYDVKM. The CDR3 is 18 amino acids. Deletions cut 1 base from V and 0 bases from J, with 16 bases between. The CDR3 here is CASSLSLDRRYSNQPQHF. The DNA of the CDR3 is TGTGCCAGCAGTTTATCCCTCGACAGGAGATATAGCAATCAGCCCCAGCATTTT.